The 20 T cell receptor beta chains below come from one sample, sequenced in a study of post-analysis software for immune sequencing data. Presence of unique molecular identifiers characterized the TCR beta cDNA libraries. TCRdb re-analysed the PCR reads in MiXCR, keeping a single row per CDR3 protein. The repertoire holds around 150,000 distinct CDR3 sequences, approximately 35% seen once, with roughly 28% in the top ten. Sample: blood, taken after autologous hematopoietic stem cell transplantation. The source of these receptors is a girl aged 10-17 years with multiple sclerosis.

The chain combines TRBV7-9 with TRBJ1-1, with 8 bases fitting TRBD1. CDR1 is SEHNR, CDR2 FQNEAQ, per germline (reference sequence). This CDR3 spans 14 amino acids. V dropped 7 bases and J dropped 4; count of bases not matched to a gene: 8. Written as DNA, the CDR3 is TGTGCCAGCATGGAGGCAGGGGGCATCACTGAAGCTTTCTTT. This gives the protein CASMEAGGITEAFF. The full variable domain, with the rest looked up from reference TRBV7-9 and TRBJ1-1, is DTGVSQNPRHKITKRGQNVTFRCDPISEHNRLYWYRQTLGQGPEFLTYFQNEAQLEKSRLLSDRFSAERPKGSFSTLEIQRTEQGDSAMYLCASMEAGGITEAFFGQGTRLTVV.

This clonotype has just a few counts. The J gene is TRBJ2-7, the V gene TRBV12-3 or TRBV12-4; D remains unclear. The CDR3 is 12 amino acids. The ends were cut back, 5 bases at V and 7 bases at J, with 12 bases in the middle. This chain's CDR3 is CASSRSEREQYF. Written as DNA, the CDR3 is TGTGCCAGCAGTCGATCGGAGAGGGAGCAGTACTTC.

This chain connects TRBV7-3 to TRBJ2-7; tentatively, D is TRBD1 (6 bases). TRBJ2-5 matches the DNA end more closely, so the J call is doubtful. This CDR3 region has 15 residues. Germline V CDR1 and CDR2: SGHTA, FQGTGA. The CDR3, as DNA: TGTGCCAGCAGCTTAGCAACAGGGAGTCGAGAGACCCAGTACTTC. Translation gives CASSLATGSRETQYF.

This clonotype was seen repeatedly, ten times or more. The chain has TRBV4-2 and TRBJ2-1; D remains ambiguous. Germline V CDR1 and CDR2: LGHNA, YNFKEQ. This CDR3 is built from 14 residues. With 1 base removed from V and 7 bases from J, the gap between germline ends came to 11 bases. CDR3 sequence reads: CASSQVGLLNEQFF. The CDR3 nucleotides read TGTGCCAGCAGCCAAGTAGGCCTACTTAATGAGCAGTTCTTC.

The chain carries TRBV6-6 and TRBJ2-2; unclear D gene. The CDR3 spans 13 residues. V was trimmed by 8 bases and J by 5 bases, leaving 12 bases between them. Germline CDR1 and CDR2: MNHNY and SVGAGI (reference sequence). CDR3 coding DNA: TGTGCCAGCCGTGGAGTGGGGACCGGGGAGCTGTTTTTT. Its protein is CASRGVGTGELFF.

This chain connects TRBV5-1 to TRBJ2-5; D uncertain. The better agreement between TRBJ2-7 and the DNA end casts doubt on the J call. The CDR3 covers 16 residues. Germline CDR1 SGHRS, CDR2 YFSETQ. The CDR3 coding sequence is TGCGCCAGCAGCCCCTGGCCTACAGTAAACCAATACGAGCAGTACTTC. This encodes CASSPWPTVNQYEQYF.

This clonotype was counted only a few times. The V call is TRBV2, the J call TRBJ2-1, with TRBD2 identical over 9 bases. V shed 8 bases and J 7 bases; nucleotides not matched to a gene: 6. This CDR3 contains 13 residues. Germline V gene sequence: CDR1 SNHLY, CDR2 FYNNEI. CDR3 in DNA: TGTGCCAGCCCCTCGCGGGAGGGAAATGAGCAGTTCTTC. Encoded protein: CASPSREGNEQFF.

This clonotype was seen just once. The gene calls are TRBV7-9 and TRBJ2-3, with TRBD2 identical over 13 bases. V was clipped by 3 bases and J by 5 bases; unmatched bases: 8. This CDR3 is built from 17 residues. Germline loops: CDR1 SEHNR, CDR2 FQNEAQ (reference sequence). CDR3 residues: CASSFGLAGALGDTQYF. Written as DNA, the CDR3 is TGTGCCAGCAGCTTCGGACTAGCGGGAGCACTGGGAGATACGCAGTATTTT. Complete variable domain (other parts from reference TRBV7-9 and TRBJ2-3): DTGVSQNPRHKITKRGQNVTFRCDPISEHNRLYWYRQTLGQGPEFLTYFQNEAQLEKSRLLSDRFSAERPKGSFSTLEIQRTEQGDSAMYLCASSFGLAGALGDTQYFGPGTRLTVL.

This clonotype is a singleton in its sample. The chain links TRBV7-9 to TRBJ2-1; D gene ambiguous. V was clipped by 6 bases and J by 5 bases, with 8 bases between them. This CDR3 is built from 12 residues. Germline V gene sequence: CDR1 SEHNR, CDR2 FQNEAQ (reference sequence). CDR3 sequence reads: CASSRMDNEQFF. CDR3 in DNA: TGTGCCAGCAGTCGGATGGACAATGAGCAGTTCTTC.

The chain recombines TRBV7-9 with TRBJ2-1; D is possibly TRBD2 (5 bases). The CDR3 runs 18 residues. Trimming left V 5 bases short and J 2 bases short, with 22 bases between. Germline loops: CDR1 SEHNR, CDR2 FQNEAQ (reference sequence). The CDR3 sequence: CASSPGPRTGKPYNEQFF. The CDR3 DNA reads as TGTGCCAGCAGCCCAGGACCCCGAACCGGGAAACCCTACAATGAGCAGTTCTTC.

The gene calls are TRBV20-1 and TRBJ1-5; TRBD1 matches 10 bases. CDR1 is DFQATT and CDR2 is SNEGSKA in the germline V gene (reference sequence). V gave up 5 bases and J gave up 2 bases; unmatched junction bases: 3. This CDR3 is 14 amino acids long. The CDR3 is CSAYGTGGNQPQHF. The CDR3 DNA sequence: TGCAGTGCTTACGGGACAGGGGGCAATCAGCCCCAGCATTTT.

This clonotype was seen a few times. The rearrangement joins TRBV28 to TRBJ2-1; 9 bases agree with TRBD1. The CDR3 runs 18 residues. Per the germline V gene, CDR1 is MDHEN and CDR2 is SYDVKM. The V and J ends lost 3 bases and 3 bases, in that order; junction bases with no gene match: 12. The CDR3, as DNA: TGTGCCAGCAGTTTGGGGGACAGGGTCAAAACGGGCTACAATGAGCAGTTCTTC. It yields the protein CASSLGDRVKTGYNEQFF.

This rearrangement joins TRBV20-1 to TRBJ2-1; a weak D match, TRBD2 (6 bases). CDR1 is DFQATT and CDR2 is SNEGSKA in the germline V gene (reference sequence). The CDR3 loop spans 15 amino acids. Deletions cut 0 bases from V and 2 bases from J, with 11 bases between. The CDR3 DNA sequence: TGCAGTGCTAGAGATATAGGAGGGCCCTACAATGAGCAGTTCTTC. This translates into CSARDIGGPYNEQFF.

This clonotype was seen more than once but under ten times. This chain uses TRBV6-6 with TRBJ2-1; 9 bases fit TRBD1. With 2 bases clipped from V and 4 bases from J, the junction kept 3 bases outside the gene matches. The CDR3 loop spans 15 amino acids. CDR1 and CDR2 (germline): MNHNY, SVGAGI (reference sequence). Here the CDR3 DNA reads TGTGCCAGCAGTTACGGGGACAGGGCTTACAATGAGCAGTTCTTC. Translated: CASSYGDRAYNEQFF.

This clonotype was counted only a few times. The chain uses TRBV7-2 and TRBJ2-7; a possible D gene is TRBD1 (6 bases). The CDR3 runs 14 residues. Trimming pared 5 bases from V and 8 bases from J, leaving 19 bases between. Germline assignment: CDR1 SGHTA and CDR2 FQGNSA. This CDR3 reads CASSLPEGVGKQYF. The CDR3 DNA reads TGTGCCAGCAGCCTCCCTGAGGGGGTCGGCAAGCAGTACTTC.

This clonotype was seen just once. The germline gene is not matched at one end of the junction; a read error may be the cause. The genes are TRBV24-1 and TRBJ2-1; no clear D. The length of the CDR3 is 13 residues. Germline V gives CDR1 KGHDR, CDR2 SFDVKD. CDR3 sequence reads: CATSKTLYNGQFF. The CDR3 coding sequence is TGTGCCACCAGTAAGACACTTTACAATGGGCAGTTCTTC.

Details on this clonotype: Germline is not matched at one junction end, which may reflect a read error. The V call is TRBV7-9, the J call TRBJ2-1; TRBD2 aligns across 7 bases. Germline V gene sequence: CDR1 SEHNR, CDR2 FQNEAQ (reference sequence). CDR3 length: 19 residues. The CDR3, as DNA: TGTGCCAGCAGCCAAAAAAAGTTAATGGCGGGGGTCGGGTACAATGAGCAGTTTTTC. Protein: CASSQKKLMAGVGYNEQFF.

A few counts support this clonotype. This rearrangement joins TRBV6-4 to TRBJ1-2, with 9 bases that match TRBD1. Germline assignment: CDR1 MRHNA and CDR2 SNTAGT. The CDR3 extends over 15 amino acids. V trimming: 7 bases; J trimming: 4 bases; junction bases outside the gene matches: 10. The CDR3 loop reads CASNGTGRRVYGYTF. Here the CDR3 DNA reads TGTGCCAGCAACGGGACAGGGAGGAGGGTCTATGGCTACACCTTC.

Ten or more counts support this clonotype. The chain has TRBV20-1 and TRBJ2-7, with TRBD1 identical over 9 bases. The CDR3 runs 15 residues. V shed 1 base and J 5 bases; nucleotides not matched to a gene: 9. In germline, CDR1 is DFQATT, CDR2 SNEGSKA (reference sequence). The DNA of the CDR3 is TGCAGTGCTAGAGGAACAGGGGGCAGGATTGACGAGCAGTACTTC. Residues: CSARGTGGRIDEQYF.

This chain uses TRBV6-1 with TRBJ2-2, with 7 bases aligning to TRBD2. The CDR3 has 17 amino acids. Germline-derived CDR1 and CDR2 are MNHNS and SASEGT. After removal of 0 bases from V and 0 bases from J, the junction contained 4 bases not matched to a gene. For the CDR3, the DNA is TGTGCCAGCAGTGAAGCTCTAGCGGCTGCGAACACCGGGGAGCTGTTTTTT. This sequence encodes CASSEALAAANTGELFF.